A single sample gave rise to the 6 T cell receptor beta chains below, sequenced in a study of CD8+ T cells in alopecia areata (dated by TCRdb to 2016 to 2019). The protocol used for the library was the immunoSEQ multiplex PCR assay. RNA was extracted from all samples and reverse transcribed into cDNA as template for TCR sequencing. Sourced from immuneACCESS, this table was stored by TCRdb with only in-frame sequences that have V and J called. A share of the clones is absent; for the studies checked, an unresolved V gene accounts for under half, and the remainder has no known explanation. The sample table contains roughly 130,000 clones; only one count was recorded for 45% to 60% of them. Roughly 4.5% of the sample is held by the ten biggest clonotypes. The time point label of this sample denotes: baseline before oral tofacitinib. This specimen was CD4+ T cells sorted from blood, taken at week 0. The receptor source for this set is a human donor with alopecia areata.

This clone has a handful of counts. The chain carries TRBV18 and TRBJ1-1; 7 nucleotides line up with TRBD1. The CDR3 spans 16 residues. The germline gives CDR1 KGHSH, CDR2 LQKENI. Trimming at V came to 4 bases and at J to 3 bases, leaving 11 bases not matched to a gene. This chain's CDR3 is CASSQYTGDEDTEAFF. CDR3 coding DNA: TGTGCCAGCTCACAATACACAGGGGATGAGGACACTGAAGCTTTCTTT.

The rearrangement links TRBV7-3 to TRBJ1-1; possibly TRBD1 for D (6 bases). V gave up 5 bases and J gave up 4 bases, with 14 bases separating them. Germline V lookup: CDR1 SGHTA, CDR2 FQGTGA. This CDR3 contains 14 residues. In DNA, the CDR3 is TGTGCCAGCAGCCTAAAAGGGGGAGCCACTGAAGCTTTCTTT. It encodes CASSLKGGATEAFF.

The J gene is TRBJ1-5, the V gene TRBV15; D is ambiguous. The V end was cut by 1 base, the J end by 2 bases, with 9 bases between. Germline loops: CDR1 LNHNV, CDR2 YYDKDF (reference sequence). The CDR3 contains 15 residues. The DNA for the CDR3 is TGTGCCACCAGCAGAGTTCTGGAAGGCAATCAGCCCCAGCATTTT. It translates to CATSRVLEGNQPQHF.

This clone was picked up a small number of times. The chain joins TRBV29-1 to TRBJ2-3; perhaps TRBD2 as D (6 bases). Looked up from germline, CDR1 is SQVTM and CDR2 is ANQGSEA. Trimming removed 5 bases at V and 7 bases at J, with 19 bases between. The CDR3 contains 14 residues. This chain's CDR3 is CSVMGTPATNTQYF. The CDR3 nucleotides read TGCAGCGTTATGGGGACTCCGGCTACAAATACGCAGTATTTT.

J is TRBJ2-5 and V is TRBV5-1; 13 bases agree with TRBD2. V lost 4 bases, J lost 5 bases, and 5 bases stayed unmatched. There are 15 residues in the CDR3. Germline V gene sequence: CDR1 SGHRS, CDR2 YFSETQ. Written as DNA, the CDR3 is TGCGCCAGCAGCCGGGGACTAGCGGGGACGGAGACCCAGTACTTC. Amino acids: CASSRGLAGTETQYF.

This sequence joins TRBV9 and TRBJ1-1; D gene unclear. The V gene's germline CDR1 is SGDLS and CDR2 YYNGEE. Between the trimmed V and J ends, which lost 2 bases and 6 bases, there was a span of 14 bases. The CDR3 has 14 residues. The CDR3 DNA follows: TGTGCCAGCAGCGTTTCGATAGGGTTGGCTGAAGCTTTCTTT. This encodes CASSVSIGLAEAFF.